The 25 T cell receptor beta chains below were found in one sample sequenced in a study of molecular identifiers for immune sequencing clone quantification. MiXCR was run by TCRdb on the PCR reads, yielding one entry per CDR3 protein. The sample has more than 300,000 distinct CDR3 sequences; about a fifth are singletons. Sequenced input: naive CD8+ T cells from blood, with Jurkat cell RNA spiked in. Sample subset: FACS-sorted CD8+CD4-CCR7+CD45RA+ naive T cells. The origin of the receptors is a human donor in good health. Some libraries in this study had Jurkat cell RNA spiked in.

This clonotype turned up a few times. This rearrangement joins TRBV5-6 to TRBJ2-2; 9 bases fit TRBD1. This CDR3 contains 17 residues. CDR1 is SGHDT, CDR2 YYEEEE, per germline. The J segment lost 3 bases and the V segment lost 4 bases, leaving 10 bases of the junction unmatched. The CDR3 loop is CASSQDRGLTYTGELFF. For the CDR3, the DNA is TGTGCCAGCAGCCAAGACAGGGGGTTGACATACACCGGGGAGCTGTTTTTT.

This clonotype was observed a few times. The chain uses TRBV25-1 and TRBJ2-1; D is possibly TRBD1 or TRBD2 (5 bases each). V was trimmed by 1 base and J by 0 bases, leaving 7 bases between them. The germline CDR1 and CDR2 sequences are MGHDK and SYGVNS. The CDR3 totals 15 residues. CDR3 bases: TGTGCCAGCAGTGAATTTGGGGGCTCCTACAATGAGCAGTTCTTC. It yields the protein CASSEFGGSYNEQFF.

This clonotype occurred many times. Relative to the germline gene, one junction end is altered; a read error may explain this. The V and J genes are TRBV7-6 and TRBJ2-5; D is possibly TRBD2 (5 bases). Germline-derived CDR1 and CDR2 are SGHVS and FNYEAQ. This CDR3 region has 13 residues. The DNA for the CDR3 is TGTGCCAGCAGCCTAGCCCGGCAAGAGACCCAGTACTTC. It is translated as CASSLARQETQYF.

The genes are TRBV7-9 and TRBJ2-5; perhaps TRBD1 as D (5 bases). Germline lookup yields CDR1 SEHNR and CDR2 FQNEAQ (reference sequence). The length of the CDR3 is 16 residues. Trimming left V 2 bases short and J 0 bases short, with 13 bases between. CDR3 in amino acids: CASSLRLTAHQETQYF. In DNA, the CDR3 is TGTGCCAGCAGCTTACGACTGACAGCTCACCAAGAGACCCAGTACTTC.

This clonotype has at least ten counts. The chain recombines TRBV5-1 with TRBJ1-1; 7 bases map to TRBD1. Losses at the gene ends were 3 bases for V and 5 bases for J; bases not matched to a gene: 4. The CDR3 covers 13 residues. CDR1 and CDR2 from the germline V gene are SGHRS and YFSETQ. The CDR3, as DNA: TGCGCCAGCAGCTCGACAGGGATGACTGAAGCTTTCTTT. It translates to CASSSTGMTEAFF.

This clonotype has a count of ten or more. The chain's CDR3 is CATSSNYGYTF. The DNA of the CDR3 is TGTGCCACCAGCAGTAACTATGGCTACACCTTC. This chain connects TRBV15 to TRBJ1-2; D unclear. The length of the CDR3 is 11 residues. Germline V gene sequence: CDR1 LNHNV, CDR2 YYDKDF (reference sequence). V lost 3 bases and J lost 1, with 0 bases in between.

This clonotype was recorded many times. This chain uses TRBV20-1 with TRBJ2-3; D gene unclear. The V end lost 5 bases, the J end lost 5 bases, and 20 bases lay between the germline ends. The CDR3 totals 15 residues. CDR1 is DFQATT, CDR2 SNEGSKA, per germline (reference sequence). The CDR3 is CSAALLDQPRDTQYF. The CDR3 region has the DNA TGCAGTGCTGCCCTCCTAGACCAGCCTAGAGATACGCAGTATTTT.

This clonotype occurred many times. This chain links TRBV20-1 with TRBJ2-7; 7 nucleotides line up with TRBD1. Germline CDR1 is DFQATT and CDR2 is SNEGSKA (reference sequence). J gave up 6 bases and V 2 bases, and 4 bases lay outside the gene matches. The CDR3 has 12 amino acids. In DNA form, the CDR3 reads TGCAGTGCTAGACCTACAGGGGTCGAGCAGTACTTC. Translating gives CSARPTGVEQYF.

This clonotype was recorded many times. V usage is TRBV7-9 and J usage is TRBJ2-3; tentatively, D is TRBD1 or TRBD2 (5 bases each). CDR1 is SEHNR, CDR2 FQNEAQ, per germline (reference sequence). The CDR3 extends over 13 amino acids. V lost 5 bases and J lost 12, with 18 bases in between. The CDR3 region is CASSPNWGSPQYF. The CDR3, as DNA: TGTGCCAGCAGCCCAAACTGGGGGTCCCCTCAGTATTTT. The full variable domain, rest sourced from reference TRBV7-9 and TRBJ2-3, is DTGVSQNPRHKITKRGQNVTFRCDPISEHNRLYWYRQTLGQGPEFLTYFQNEAQLEKSRLLSDRFSAERPKGSFSTLEIQRTEQGDSAMYLCASSPNWGSPQYFGPGTRLTVL.

As for this clonotype: No conserved phenylalanine or tryptophan ends this CDR3, so it is likely a read error. J is TRBJ2-5 and V is TRBV12-3 or TRBV12-4; D is ambiguous. The CDR3 sequence is 14 residues long. V lost 2 bases and J lost 1, with 8 bases in between. The DNA for the CDR3 is TGTGCCAGCAGTTTAACCGGCACCCAAGAGACCCAGTACTCC. Translated, it gives CASSLTGTQETQYS.

This chain uses TRBV4-1 with TRBJ2-7; 7 positions match TRBD2. The CDR3 has 19 residues. The V segment lost 0 bases and the J segment 3 bases; nucleotides outside the gene matches: 17. Germline CDR1 MGHRA, CDR2 YSYEKL. The CDR3 DNA reads as TGCGCCAGCAGCCAAGATCTTTCTAGGGAAGCGGGATTCTTCTACGAGCAGTACTTC. Its protein product is CASSQDLSREAGFFYEQYF.

In this sample, this clonotype turned up many times. The chain has TRBV20-1 and TRBJ2-7; 9 bases are a match to TRBD2. V lost 1 base to trimming and J lost 0 bases; unmatched junction nucleotides: 1. In germline, CDR1 is DFQATT, CDR2 SNEGSKA (reference sequence). CDR3 length equals 14 residues. The CDR3 loop reads CSARGSGSSYEQYF. CDR3 in DNA: TGCAGTGCTAGAGGTAGCGGGAGCTCCTACGAGCAGTACTTC.

In this sample, this clonotype turned up many times. This chain uses TRBV7-6 with TRBJ1-1, with D possibly TRBD1 on 6 matching bases. Germline V gives CDR1 SGHVS, CDR2 FNYEAQ. The CDR3 length is 13 residues. Trimming removed 1 base at V and 7 bases at J, with 10 bases between. CDR3 sequence: CASSLVGTHEAFF. CDR3 sequence (DNA): TGTGCCAGCAGCTTAGTCGGGACACATGAAGCTTTCTTT.

This clonotype was observed many times. The V gene is TRBV5-6, the J gene TRBJ2-1; 7 bases fit TRBD1. Germline-derived CDR1 and CDR2 are SGHDT and YYEEEE. With 0 bases clipped from V and 4 bases from J, the junction kept 1 base outside the gene matches. This CDR3 has 14 amino acids. The CDR3 here is CASSLEGAYNEQFF. The CDR3 coding sequence is TGTGCCAGCAGCTTGGAGGGGGCTTACAATGAGCAGTTCTTC.

This clonotype was found a few times. The V gene is TRBV6-2 or TRBV6-3, the J gene TRBJ2-3; TRBD1 aligns across 10 bases. V lost 2 bases and J lost 4; bases outside the gene matches: 18. This CDR3 is 20 amino acids long. Germline CDR1 MNHEY, CDR2 SVGEGT. CDR3 amino acids: CASSYIRDRGPEPFADTQYF. The CDR3 bases are TGTGCCAGCAGTTACATCCGGGACAGGGGACCTGAGCCATTCGCAGATACGCAGTATTTT.

This clonotype has at least ten counts. The genes are TRBV5-1 and TRBJ2-3, with D perhaps being TRBD1 or TRBD2 (5 bases each). Trimming pared 3 bases from V and 1 base from J, leaving 9 bases between. Germline CDR1 is SGHRS and CDR2 is YFSETQ. The CDR3 runs 14 residues. The CDR3 sequence: CASSWGSGTDTQYF. CDR3 nucleotide sequence: TGCGCCAGCAGCTGGGGGTCCGGCACAGATACGCAGTATTTT.

This clonotype was picked up many times. The rearrangement uses TRBV4-3 and TRBJ2-5; perhaps TRBD2 as D (5 bases). Germline V gene data show CDR1 as LGHNA and CDR2 as YSLEER. The CDR3 has 14 residues. Trimming shortened V by 4 bases and J by 5 bases, and 14 bases separated the two germline ends. DNA of the CDR3: TGCGCCAGCAGCCGCGTACGGGGAGTGGAGACCCAGTACTTC. Translating it yields CASSRVRGVETQYF.

This clonotype was counted between two and nine times. This chain links TRBV20-1 with TRBJ2-1; D unresolved. Germline CDR1 and CDR2: DFQATT and SNEGSKA (reference sequence). V lost 1 base, J lost 8 bases, and 6 bases lay in between. The CDR3 loop spans 11 amino acids. The CDR3: CSARVRDEQFF. Here the CDR3 DNA reads TGCAGTGCTAGAGTGAGAGATGAGCAGTTCTTC.

This clonotype was recorded at least ten times. This rearrangement joins TRBV4-3 to TRBJ2-7; D is perhaps TRBD1 (6 bases). From germline, CDR1 is LGHNA and CDR2 YSLEER. Deletions cut 4 bases from V and 0 bases from J, with 13 bases between. CDR3 length: 15 residues. The CDR3 DNA is TGCGCCAGCAGCCCCGAGACAGGAATCTCCTACGAGCAGTACTTC. Translation gives CASSPETGISYEQYF.

The table lists this clonotype with many counts. V gene TRBV27 combines with J gene TRBJ1-5, with D perhaps TRBD1 (6 bases). The CDR3 loop spans 12 amino acids. Trimming left V 5 bases short and J 6 bases short, with 8 bases between. Germline V gives CDR1 MNHEY, CDR2 SMNVEV (reference sequence). CDR3 region: CASSTQGQPQHF. In nucleotides, the CDR3 is TGTGCCAGCAGTACACAGGGTCAGCCCCAGCATTTT.

This chain uses TRBV4-1 with TRBJ2-7, with 11 bases identical to TRBD2. The V and J ends lost 5 bases and 1 base, in that order; junction bases with no gene match: 13. CDR1 is MGHRA, CDR2 YSYEKL, per germline. The CDR3 is 18 residues long. This chain's CDR3 is CASSVILAGDQISYEQYF. The CDR3 region has the DNA TGCGCCAGCAGCGTGATACTAGCGGGGGACCAAATTTCCTACGAGCAGTACTTC.

In its sample, this clonotype was seen many times. This chain connects TRBV19 to TRBJ2-1; D remains ambiguous. Trimming shortened V by 3 bases and J by 8 bases, and 14 bases separated the two germline ends. This CDR3 is 14 amino acids long. Per the germline V gene, CDR1 is LNHDA and CDR2 is SQIVND (reference sequence). The CDR3 protein is CASSMTFGRHEQFF. CDR3 nucleotide sequence: TGTGCCAGTAGTATGACCTTTGGGCGCCATGAGCAGTTCTTC.

This clonotype was counted at least ten times. The chain couples TRBV10-2 to TRBJ2-7; D unresolved. CDR3 length equals 13 residues. Germline CDR1 reads WSHSY; CDR2 reads SAAADI. The germline V and J ends were trimmed by 2 bases and 2 bases, with 7 bases remaining between them. The CDR3 region has the DNA TGCGCCAGCAGTGAGGCATTGACCTACGAGCAGTACTTC. Protein product: CASSEALTYEQYF.

This clonotype has ten or more counts. This sequence joins TRBV28 and TRBJ2-7, with 7 bases identical to TRBD2. Unmatched junction bases numbered 10, after V lost 5 bases and J lost 3 bases. The CDR3 is made up of 15 amino acids. The germline gives CDR1 MDHEN, CDR2 SYDVKM. The CDR3 region is CASSPVPRGDYEQYF. DNA of the CDR3: TGTGCCAGCAGTCCCGTGCCCCGGGGGGACTACGAGCAGTACTTC.

The sample holds a few counts of this clonotype. V gene TRBV19 combines with J gene TRBJ2-1, with TRBD1 matching 7 bases. The CDR3 runs to 16 residues. Trimming cost V 5 bases and J 6 bases; bases outside gene matches: 13. CDR1 and CDR2 (germline): LNHDA, SQIVND (reference sequence). The CDR3 DNA follows: TGTGCCAGTAGTTCCACAGGGGTCCTAACTGGCAATGAGCAGTTCTTC. Its translation: CASSSTGVLTGNEQFF.